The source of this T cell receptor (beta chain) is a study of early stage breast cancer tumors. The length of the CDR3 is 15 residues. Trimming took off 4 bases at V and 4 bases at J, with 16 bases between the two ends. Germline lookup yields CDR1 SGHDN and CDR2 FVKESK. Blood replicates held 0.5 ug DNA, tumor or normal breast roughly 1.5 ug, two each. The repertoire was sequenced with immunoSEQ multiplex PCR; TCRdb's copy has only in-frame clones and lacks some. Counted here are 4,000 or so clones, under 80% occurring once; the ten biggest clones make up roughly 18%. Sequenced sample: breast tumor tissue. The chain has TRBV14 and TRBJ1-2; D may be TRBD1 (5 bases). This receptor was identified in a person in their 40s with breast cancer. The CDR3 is CASSRRGWEIYGYTF. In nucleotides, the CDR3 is TGTGCCAGCAGCCGCCGGGGGTGGGAGATCTATGGCTACACCTTC.